These 3 T cell receptor beta chains share one sample of origin, sequenced in a study of T cells in Graves' hyperthyroidism and ophthalmopathy. The investigators amplified TCR beta CDR3 regions from RNA transcripts. With the HTBI primer set, the TCR CDR3 went through a first round of RT-PCR. From the multiplex PCR reads, TCRdb called clonotypes with MiXCR, one entry per CDR3 protein. The sample lists more than 300,000 distinct CDR3 sequences; around 13% were seen once. The specimen was blood. The receptors were sampled from a woman aged 30 to 39 with Graves' ophthalmopathy.

At least ten counts were recorded for this clonotype. The CDR3 loop is CASSSYGRGFYNEQFF. In DNA form, the CDR3 reads TGTGCCAGCAGTTCTTACGGGAGGGGTTTCTACAATGAGCAGTTCTTC. The chain employs TRBV28 and TRBJ2-1, with 8 bases matching TRBD2. Germline-derived CDR1 and CDR2 are MDHEN and SYDVKM. This CDR3 region has 16 residues. Trimming at V came to 4 bases and at J to 3 bases, leaving 8 bases not matched to a gene.

This clonotype was counted many times. The CDR3 is CASSSDGQGRYF. In nucleotides, the CDR3 is TGTGCCAGCAGCTCCGACGGACAGGGCAGGTACTTC. The chain couples TRBV13 to TRBJ2-7; 8 bases agree with TRBD1. The CDR3 has 12 amino acids. The V gene end was trimmed by 4 bases and the J gene end by 12 bases; junction bases not matched to a gene: 8. Germline loops: CDR1 PRHDT, CDR2 FYEKMQ (reference sequence).

This clonotype occurred many times. This chain uses TRBV6-1 with TRBJ1-5; TRBD1 aligns across 9 bases. CDR3 size: 18 residues. With 5 bases clipped from V and 2 bases from J, the junction kept 13 bases outside the gene matches. CDR1 and CDR2 from the germline V gene are MNHNS and SASEGT. The CDR3 here is CASSPRPGTGFGNQPQHF. The CDR3 nucleotides are TGTGCCAGCAGTCCCAGGCCCGGGACAGGGTTTGGCAATCAGCCCCAGCATTTT.